The next 31 T cell receptor beta chains were all read from a single sample in a study of a mutant IDH1 vaccine in newly diagnosed glioma. Time point meaning: week 35, safety follow-up. With topical imiquimod, each dose of the vaccine consisted of 300 ug of mutant IDH1 20-mer peptide. These TCRs are of unknown antigen specificity. TCRdb's table, derived via immunoSEQ multiplex PCR, lists solely in-frame clones and lacks some. The sample has tens of thousands of clones; 76% are singletons. Sequencing used PBMCs, obtained from a glioma patient whose treatment included an IDH1 peptide vaccine. Source of these receptors: a man between 40 and 49 years old with glioma.

The CDR3 coding sequence is TGTGCCAGCAGTGAAGCGCTTGGAGAAGCGGGACTAGCGCATTACTCCTACAATGAGCAGTTCTTC. Its protein product is CASSEALGEAGLAHYSYNEQFF. The rearrangement joins TRBV2 to TRBJ2-1; 10 bases align to TRBD2. V shed 0 bases and J 0 bases; nucleotides not matched to a gene: 17. The CDR3 covers 22 residues. Germline V gene sequence: CDR1 SNHLY, CDR2 FYNNEI.

The chain is built from TRBV5-5 and TRBJ2-1; 7 bases line up with TRBD2. Germline V CDR1 and CDR2: SGHKS, YYEKEE (reference sequence). The CDR3 runs to 17 residues. V shed 2 bases and J 0 bases; nucleotides not matched to a gene: 8. The CDR3 protein is CASSFEAGALSYNEQFF. DNA of the CDR3: TGTGCCAGCAGCTTTGAGGCGGGAGCCCTCTCCTACAATGAGCAGTTCTTC. Drawing the rest from reference TRBV5-5 and TRBJ2-1, the complete variable domain is DAGVTQSPTHLIKTRGQQVTLRCSPISGHKSVSWYQQVLGQGPQFIFQYYEKEERGRGNFPDRFSARQFPNYSSELNVNALLLGDSALYLCASSFEAGALSYNEQFFGPGTRLTVL.

The chain uses TRBV19 and TRBJ1-3; no clear D. The CDR3 runs 15 residues. Trimming left V 6 bases short and J 0 bases short, with 12 bases between. Germline CDR1 and CDR2: LNHDA and SQIVND (reference sequence). CDR3 bases: TGTGCCAGTAGACCGACGACCCACTCTGGAAACACCATATATTTT. Translated: CASRPTTHSGNTIYF. The full variable domain, rest sourced from reference TRBV19 and TRBJ1-3, is DGGITQSPKYLFRKEGQNVTLSCEQNLNHDAMYWYRQDPGQGLRLIYYSQIVNDFQKGDIAEGYSVSREKKESFPLTVTSAQKNPTAFYLCASRPTTHSGNTIYFGEGSWLTVV.

For the CDR3, the DNA is TGTGCCAGCAGCGTGACGGGGGGACGAGAGACCCAGTACTTC. Protein product: CASSVTGGRETQYF. The rearrangement joins TRBV9 to TRBJ2-5; 7 positions match TRBD2. Germline V gives CDR1 SGDLS, CDR2 YYNGEE. The CDR3 contains 14 residues. The trim removed 2 bases at V and 4 bases at J, leaving 5 bases unmatched. The variable domain in full, with the rest retrieved from reference TRBV9 and TRBJ2-5, is DSGVTQTPKHLITATGQRVTLRCSPRSGDLSVYWYQQSLDQGLQFLIQYYNGEERAKGNILERFSAQQFPDLHSELNLSSLELGDSALYFCASSVTGGRETQYFGPGTRLLVL.

This chain links TRBV5-6 with TRBJ2-4, with a possible D match to TRBD2 (5 bases). Trimming took 2 bases from V and 3 from J, leaving 15 bases between them. Germline CDR1 SGHDT, CDR2 YYEEEE. This CDR3 comprises 16 residues. CDR3 DNA sequence: TGTGCCAGCAGCTTTAATCCGGGAAGAGGCAAAAACATTCAGTACTTC. Amino acids: CASSFNPGRGKNIQYF. Full variable domain (rest looked up from reference TRBV5-6 and TRBJ2-4): DAGVTQSPTHLIKTRGQQVTLRCSPKSGHDTVSWYQQALGQGPQFIFQYYEEEERQRGNFPDRFSGHQFPNYSSELNVNALLLGDSALYLCASSFNPGRGKNIQYFGAGTRLSVL.

J is TRBJ2-2 and V is TRBV19, with TRBD2 matching 7 bases. Germline V CDR1 and CDR2: LNHDA, SQIVND (reference sequence). J gave up 0 bases and V 1 base, and 2 bases lay outside the gene matches. The CDR3 runs 16 residues. CDR3 nucleotide sequence: TGTGCCAGTAGTATAGTAGCGGGTGCGAACACCGGGGAGCTGTTTTTT. It yields the protein CASSIVAGANTGELFF.

This clone has a handful of counts. This rearrangement joins TRBV2 to TRBJ1-1; D possibly corresponds to TRBD1 (5 bases). V was clipped by 3 bases and J by 0 bases, with 8 bases between them. The CDR3 totals 14 residues. CDR1 SNHLY and CDR2 FYNNEI come from the germline V gene. CDR3 sequence (DNA): TGTGCCAGCAGTGAGGGGCTTTTGAACACTGAAGCTTTCTTT. Residues: CASSEGLLNTEAFF.

This chain joins TRBV11-3 and TRBJ2-3; no reliable D call. With 5 bases removed from V and 4 bases from J, the gap between germline ends came to 19 bases. CDR1 is SGHNT, CDR2 YENEEA, per germline. The CDR3 sequence is 16 residues long. CDR3 bases: TGTGCCAGCAGCCCCCCAAGGTCTGGACGGGCAGATACGCAGTATTTT. This encodes CASSPPRSGRADTQYF. Full variable domain (outside the CDR3, taken from reference TRBV11-3 and TRBJ2-3): EAGVVQSPRYKIIEKKQPVAFWCNPISGHNTLYWYLQNLGQGPELLIRYENEEAVDDSQLPKDRFSAERLKGVDSTLKIQPAELGDSAVYLCASSPPRSGRADTQYFGPGTRLTVL.

This rearrangement joins TRBV4-1 to TRBJ2-3; 11 nucleotides line up with TRBD2. This CDR3 is 15 amino acids long. The germline gives CDR1 MGHRA, CDR2 YSYEKL. Trimming cost V 8 bases and J 3 bases; bases outside gene matches: 7. CDR3 bases: TGCGCCAGCGCGACTAGCGGGACTCGTACAGATACGCAGTATTTT. It codes for CASATSGTRTDTQYF.

The CDR3 DNA reads TGTGCCAGCAGCTTATTTGTGGTGAAGGGGAATCAGCCCCAGCATTTT. This encodes CASSLFVVKGNQPQHF. This sequence joins TRBV7-2 and TRBJ1-5; perhaps TRBD1 as D (5 bases). CDR3 length equals 16 residues. CDR1 is SGHTA, CDR2 FQGNSA, per germline. V was trimmed by 2 bases and J by 4 bases, leaving 15 bases between them. The whole variable domain, filled in from reference TRBV7-2 and TRBJ1-5, reads GAGVSQSPSNKVTEKGKDVELRCDPISGHTALYWYRQSLGQGLEFLIYFQGNSAPDKSGLPSDRFSAERTGGSVSTLTIQRTQQEDSAVYLCASSLFVVKGNQPQHFGDGTRLSIL.

Here the CDR3 DNA reads TGCGCCAGCAGCCAAGCAACCGGAGCAGGGATTAACTATGGCTACACCTTC. It encodes CASSQATGAGINYGYTF. This chain joins TRBV4-1 and TRBJ1-2; possibly TRBD1 for D (5 bases). V lost 1 base, J lost 1 base, and 16 bases lay in between. The length of the CDR3 is 17 residues. Germline assignment: CDR1 MGHRA and CDR2 YSYEKL.

The chain recombines TRBV7-9 with TRBJ2-5; no clear D. The CDR3 sequence is 11 residues long. The germline CDR1 and CDR2 sequences are SEHNR and FQNEAQ (reference sequence). V lost 5 bases, J lost 1 base, and 2 bases lay in between. The CDR3 DNA reads TGTGCCAGCAGCGCCCAAGAGACCCAGTACTTC. This translates into CASSAQETQYF.

The chain has TRBV19 and TRBJ2-5; D is possibly TRBD1 or TRBD2 (6 bases each). Trimming left V 8 bases short and J 5 bases short, with 15 bases between. This CDR3 spans 13 amino acids. Per the germline V gene, CDR1 is LNHDA and CDR2 is SQIVND (reference sequence). In nucleotides, the CDR3 is TGTGCCAGTCGTCACGGGGGCGAGGAGACCCAGTACTTC. Protein product: CASRHGGEETQYF.

The V gene is TRBV11-2, the J gene TRBJ2-5; 12 positions match TRBD1. The germline V gene has CDR1 SGHAT and CDR2 FQNNGV. V trimming: 6 bases; J trimming: 5 bases; junction bases outside the gene matches: 7. This CDR3 region has 15 residues. The CDR3 DNA sequence: TGTGCCAGCAGTCCAGGGACAGGGGGCCACGAGACCCAGTACTTC. This translates into CASSPGTGGHETQYF.

This chain uses TRBV13 with TRBJ2-3; 11 bases agree with TRBD1. The V gene's germline CDR1 is PRHDT and CDR2 FYEKMQ (reference sequence). The CDR3 has 15 amino acids. V trimming: 9 bases; J trimming: 5 bases; junction bases outside the gene matches: 10. CDR3 sequence (DNA): TGTGCCAGTGATACCGGACAGGGGGCGATAGATACGCAGTATTTT. This gives the protein CASDTGQGAIDTQYF.

The J gene is TRBJ2-7, the V gene TRBV20-1, with TRBD2 as a possible D gene (5 bases). Looked up from germline, CDR1 is DFQATT and CDR2 is SNEGSKA (reference sequence). The CDR3 sequence is 11 residues long. The ends were cut back, 3 bases at V and 5 bases at J, with 8 bases in the middle. The CDR3 DNA reads TGCAGTGCTAGGCGGGCTGACGAGCAGTACTTC. Its protein is CSARRADEQYF.

This clone has a single count. The identical CDR3 is also encoded by other nucleotide sequences in the sample. The chain joins TRBV27 to TRBJ1-5; 8 nucleotides align to TRBD1. Losses at the gene ends were 5 bases for V and 7 bases for J; bases not matched to a gene: 1. CDR1 and CDR2 (germline): MNHEY, SMNVEV (reference sequence). The CDR3 length is 12 residues. The CDR3 loop reads CASSHRGQPQHF. The CDR3 nucleotides are TGTGCCAGCAGTCACAGGGGGCAGCCCCAGCATTTT.

The gene calls are TRBV6-6 and TRBJ2-7; the D gene is possibly TRBD2 (5 bases). Trimming took 7 bases from V and 2 from J, leaving 9 bases between them. This CDR3 is 12 amino acids long. Germline CDR1 and CDR2: MNHNY and SVGAGI (reference sequence). This chain's CDR3 is CASTGSTYEQYF. The DNA for the CDR3 is TGTGCCAGCACGGGGTCCACCTACGAGCAGTACTTC.

As DNA, the CDR3 is TGCGCCAGCAGCTTGGACACAGATACGCAGTATTTT. This translates into CASSLDTDTQYF. This chain connects TRBV5-1 to TRBJ2-3, with D uncertain. In germline, CDR1 is SGHRS, CDR2 YFSETQ. V was pared by 0 bases and J by 2 bases, with 1 base between. There are 12 residues in the CDR3.

The genes are TRBV5-8 and TRBJ1-2; D ambiguous. Per germline, CDR1 SGHTS and CDR2 YDEGEE. Trimming stripped 4 bases from V and 1 base from J, with 20 bases between. This CDR3 is 17 amino acids long. CDR3 sequence (DNA): TGTGCCAGCAGCCAGGTGGAGAGAGGGTCTCTTAACTATGGCTACACCTTC. It encodes CASSQVERGSLNYGYTF.

The CDR3 DNA reads TGTGCCAGCGGCCCCGGGGGTAGAGGAAACACCATATATTTT. Amino acids: CASGPGGRGNTIYF. The V gene is TRBV27, the J gene TRBJ1-3, with a tentative D call TRBD1 (5 bases). V lost 8 bases and J 4 bases, leaving 15 bases between the germline ends. This CDR3 contains 14 residues. Germline V gene sequence: CDR1 MNHEY, CDR2 SMNVEV (reference sequence).

V usage is TRBV5-6 and J usage is TRBJ2-7; D is undetermined. The V and J ends lost 4 bases and 1 base respectively, with 12 bases between them. CDR3 length: 14 amino acids. The germline gives CDR1 SGHDT, CDR2 YYEEEE. The CDR3 sequence is CASSHSTLSYEQYF. DNA of the CDR3: TGTGCCAGCAGCCATAGCACGCTTTCCTACGAGCAGTACTTC. Variable domain in full (rest from reference TRBV5-6 and TRBJ2-7): DAGVTQSPTHLIKTRGQQVTLRCSPKSGHDTVSWYQQALGQGPQFIFQYYEEEERQRGNFPDRFSGHQFPNYSSELNVNALLLGDSALYLCASSHSTLSYEQYFGPGTRLTVT.

V is TRBV9 and J is TRBJ2-2; 10 nucleotides align to TRBD1. Trimming took 1 base from V and 7 from J; bases not matched to a gene: 16. Germline-derived CDR1 and CDR2 are SGDLS and YYNGEE. The CDR3 runs 19 residues. The CDR3 DNA sequence: TGTGCCAGCAGCGTACAACTCAGAGCTTCCGGGACAGGGGACGGGGAGCTGTTTTTT. This translates into CASSVQLRASGTGDGELFF.

The chain has TRBV7-6 and TRBJ2-7, with 8 positions matching TRBD2. The CDR3 spans 14 residues. The V gene's germline CDR1 is SGHVS and CDR2 FNYEAQ. Trimming removed 5 bases from V and 5 bases from J; junction bases left unmatched: 8. The CDR3 nucleotides read TGTGCCAGCAGCCCTCAGAGTAGCGGGAACGAGCAGTACTTC. The encoded protein is CASSPQSSGNEQYF.

V usage is TRBV19 and J usage is TRBJ2-1; D may be TRBD2 (6 bases). Trimming removed 6 bases at V and 9 bases at J, with 12 bases between. Germline V gene lookup returns CDR1 LNHDA and CDR2 SQIVND (reference sequence). The CDR3 has 12 amino acids. This CDR3 is CASSHLGGEQFF. The CDR3 nucleotides read TGTGCCAGTAGCCACCTGGGGGGTGAGCAGTTCTTC.

The chain couples TRBV5-5 to TRBJ2-1, with D possibly matching TRBD1 (6 bases). The germline gives CDR1 SGHKS, CDR2 YYEKEE (reference sequence). The germline V and J ends were trimmed by 4 bases and 8 bases, with 10 bases remaining between them. CDR3 length: 12 residues. The CDR3 loop reads CASSPTGYEQFF. CDR3 DNA sequence: TGTGCCAGCAGCCCCACAGGGTATGAGCAGTTCTTC.

The chain employs TRBV7-9 and TRBJ2-5, with 10 bases that match TRBD1. Germline trimming cut 2 bases from V and 4 bases from J; bases unmatched to any gene: 13. The CDR3 sequence is 18 residues long. CDR1 is SEHNR and CDR2 is FQNEAQ in the germline V gene (reference sequence). CDR3 nucleotide sequence: TGTGCCAGCAGCTTATGGAAATCGGGGACAGGGGATCGAGAGACCCAGTACTTC. Translated: CASSLWKSGTGDRETQYF.

This clone has more than one count but fewer than ten. CDR3 protein: CAWSPDSYGYTF. For the CDR3, the DNA is TGTGCCTGGAGTCCGGACTCCTATGGCTACACCTTC. This chain uses TRBV30 with TRBJ1-2, with no clear D. CDR1 and CDR2 (germline): GTSNPN, SVGIG (reference sequence). The CDR3 sequence is 12 residues long. The ends were cut back, 2 bases at V and 4 bases at J, with 8 bases in the middle. The entire variable domain, with the rest obtained from reference TRBV30 and TRBJ1-2, is as follows: SQTIHQWPATLVQPVGSPLSLECTVEGTSNPNLYWYRQAAGRGLQLLFYSVGIGQISSEVPQNLSASRPQDRQFILSSKKLLLSDSGFYLCAWSPDSYGYTFGSGTRLTVV.

The genes are TRBV7-9 and TRBJ2-2; TRBD2 agrees at 7 bases. After removal of 3 bases from V and 8 bases from J, the junction contained 12 bases not matched to a gene. The CDR3 runs to 16 residues. Germline loops: CDR1 SEHNR, CDR2 FQNEAQ (reference sequence). The CDR3: CASSFGSGRRTGELFF. CDR3 sequence (DNA): TGTGCCAGCAGCTTTGGCTCCGGGAGGAGGACAGGGGAGCTGTTTTTT.

This clone was observed a few times. The chain is built from TRBV25-1 and TRBJ2-1, with 12 bases identical to TRBD2. Germline CDR1 and CDR2: MGHDK and SYGVNS. This CDR3 has 15 amino acids. Germline trimming cut 6 bases from V and 7 bases from J; bases unmatched to any gene: 7. The CDR3 protein is CASSPGLAGRNEQFF. The DNA for the CDR3 is TGTGCCAGCAGCCCGGGACTAGCGGGTCGGAATGAGCAGTTCTTC.

The V call is TRBV18, the J call TRBJ2-7, with 7 bases that match TRBD1. The CDR3 length is 13 residues. J was trimmed by 7 bases and V by 3 bases; bases with no gene match: 6. Germline V gives CDR1 KGHSH, CDR2 LQKENI. Here the CDR3 DNA reads TGTGCCAGCTCACCGGGACAGACAGTGGAGCAGTACTTC. Protein product: CASSPGQTVEQYF.